This TCR beta chain is drawn from a study of T cell repertoires in cytomegalovirus infection. TCRdb re-called the reads with MiXCR, one entry per CDR3 protein. The sample shows about 740,000 distinct CDR3 sequences, roughly 35% of them seen only once. The CDR3 is made up of 15 amino acids. Germline V gene data show CDR1 as SEHNR and CDR2 as FQNEAQ (reference sequence). With 4 bases clipped from V and 5 bases from J, the junction kept 5 bases outside the gene matches. This chain joins TRBV7-9 and TRBJ2-7, with 13 positions matching TRBD2. Input material: PBMCs. The sequence was collected from a human donor in good health (CMV status not recorded). Some clones in this sample may be carry-over from other donors' samples. CDR3 coding DNA: TGTGCCAGCAGCTCCGGGACTAGCGGGACGAACGAGCAGTACTTC. This gives the protein CASSSGTSGTNEQYF. Full variable domain (remainder filled in from reference TRBV7-9 and TRBJ2-7): DTGVSQNPRHKITKRGQNVTFRCDPISEHNRLYWYRQTLGQGPEFLTYFQNEAQLEKSRLLSDRFSAERPKGSFSTLEIQRTEQGDSAMYLCASSSGTSGTNEQYFGPGTRLTVT.